This TCR beta chain was retrieved from a study of response to subunit inactivated influenza vaccine. This clonotype showed up just a few times. TCRdb called the RT-PCR reads again in MiXCR, with one record for every CDR3 protein. The sample shows about 500,000 distinct CDR3 sequences, 13% of them seen only once. Germline CDR1 is SGHNT and CDR2 is YYREEE (reference sequence). The CDR3 is made up of 13 amino acids. V usage is TRBV5-4 and J usage is TRBJ1-4; D call uncertain. The input for sequencing was PBMCs from blood, taken roughly 46 days after vaccination. The source of this sequence is a man aged 50 or older who received an inactivated influenza vaccine. The CDR3 sequence is CAISGGPLEKLFF. The CDR3 region has the DNA TGTGCTATTTCAGGCGGCCCGTTGGAAAAACTGTTTTTT.